The rows below give T cell receptor beta chains drawn from one sample of a study of T cell responses to AZD1222 COVID-19 vaccine. Assay: immunoSEQ multiplex PCR; the TCRdb copy retains only in-frame clones and omits some. The sample holds 150,000 to 200,000 clones, roughly nine tenths seen once. Material: peripheral blood, obtained 28 days after the second dose of the MenACWY control vaccine. The receptors come from an adult who received the MenACWY meningococcal vaccine as a control. The CDR3 runs from the conserved cysteine through the conserved F or W. The D gene is left open where the match is weak. Size is stated for part of the rows, as once, few or many counts, or as a class when the clone is expanded.

cdr3_aa cdr3_nt j_call d_call clone_size v_call
CASSGRGIENEQFF TGTGCCAGCAGCGGCAGGGGCATCGAAAATGAGCAGTTCTTC TRBJ2-1 NA NA TRBV27
CASSQGAGGNQPQHF TGTGCCAGCAGCCAGGGGGCAGGGGGCAATCAGCCCCAGCATTTT TRBJ1-5 TRBD1 NA TRBV9
CASSQPLTGTDTQYF TGTGCCAGCAGCCAACCGCTCACGGGCACAGATACGCAGTATTTT TRBJ2-3 NA NA TRBV3-1/TRBV3-2
CASSLVGGQGNDQPQHF TGTGCCAGCAGCTTAGTGGGCGGACAGGGAAACGATCAGCCCCAGCATTTT TRBJ1-5 TRBD1 NA TRBV7-2
CASTSDLAYNEQFF TGTGCCAGTACCAGCGATCTTGCCTACAATGAGCAGTTCTTC TRBJ2-1 NA NA TRBV28
CASSLSGGWTAEAFF TGTGCCAGCAGCTTATCTGGCGGGTGGACGGCTGAAGCTTTCTTT TRBJ1-1 NA NA TRBV11-2
CASSLPGGGATNEKLFF TGTGCCAGCAGTTTGCCGGGGGGGGGCGCAACTAATGAAAAACTGTTTTTT TRBJ1-4 NA NA TRBV28
CASSLRRETEAFF TGTGCCAGCAGTCTAAGAAGGGAAACTGAAGCTTTCTTT TRBJ1-1 NA NA TRBV6-5
CASSLGIVNSPLHF TGTGCCAGCAGTTTAGGGATCGTTAATTCACCCCTCCACTTT TRBJ1-6 NA NA TRBV28
CAWSVLRPFSGNTIYF TGTGCCTGGAGTGTACTTCGCCCTTTCTCTGGAAACACCATATATTTT TRBJ1-3 NA NA TRBV30
CASSSTGNGYTF TGCGCCAGCAGCTCCACAGGGAATGGCTACACCTTC TRBJ1-2 NA few TRBV5-1
CASSERQGGPGGYGYTF TGTGCCAGCAGTGAAAGGCAGGGCGGGCCGGGGGGCTATGGCTACACCTTC TRBJ1-2 NA NA TRBV6-1
CASSPKRASSYNEQFF TGTGCCAGCTCACCAAAGCGGGCGAGCTCCTACAATGAGCAGTTCTTC TRBJ2-1 NA NA TRBV18
CGRMATGELFF TGTGGTCGAATGGCCACCGGGGAGCTGTTTTTT TRBJ2-2 NA few TRBV12-3/TRBV12-4
CASSLGPLEVVFF TGTGCCAGCAGCTTAGGGCCGCTCGAGGTAGTTTTCTTT TRBJ1-1 NA once TRBV7-8
CASSLRGGSTDTQYF TGTGCCAGTAGTCTACGGGGGGGGAGCACAGATACGCAGTATTTT TRBJ2-3 TRBD2 NA TRBV19
CASSLAGGNNEQFF TGTGCCAGCAGTCTAGCGGGAGGAAACAATGAGCAGTTCTTC TRBJ2-1 TRBD2 NA TRBV6-5
CASSLGVGSEQYF TGTGCCAGCAGCTTAGGCGTTGGGAGCGAGCAGTACTTC TRBJ2-7 NA NA TRBV7-9
CASSVVGGSSYNEQFF TGTGCCAGCAGCGTAGTGGGCGGGAGCTCCTACAATGAGCAGTTCTTC TRBJ2-1 TRBD2 NA TRBV9
CARTFTGGRAFF TGTGCCAGAACGTTTACAGGGGGTCGGGCTTTCTTT TRBJ1-1 TRBD1 NA TRBV2
CASSHCCACGYTF TGCGCCAGCAGTCATTGCTGCGCCTGCGGCTACACCTTC TRBJ1-2 NA few TRBV23-1
CASSLRNSGDLNEQFF TGTGCCAGCAGCTTACGTAATAGCGGGGATTTGAATGAGCAGTTCTTC TRBJ2-1 TRBD2 NA TRBV7-9
CASSIPGGGGGYGYTF TGTGCCAGTAGTATCCCAGGGGGCGGTGGTGGCTATGGCTACACCTTC TRBJ1-2 TRBD1 once TRBV19
CASTKRPSKQPQHF TGTGCCAGCACTAAACGGCCGTCAAAACAGCCCCAGCATTTT TRBJ1-5 NA NA TRBV16
CASSPGQGIGETQYF TGTGCCAGCTCACCAGGACAGGGGATCGGAGAGACCCAGTACTTC TRBJ2-5 TRBD1 NA TRBV18
CASSLALDRGLRYEQFF TGTGCCAGCAGCTTAGCCCTCGACAGGGGGCTTCGCTATGAGCAGTTCTTC TRBJ2-1 TRBD1 NA TRBV11-2
CASSPEQDTYEQYF TGTGCCAGCTCACCAGAACAGGATACCTACGAGCAGTACTTC TRBJ2-7 NA NA TRBV18
CASSFQGGNQPQHF TGTGCCAGCAGCTTTCAGGGCGGCAATCAGCCCCAGCATTTT TRBJ1-5 NA NA TRBV7-8
CASRRKTSGDTQYF TGTGCCAGCAGAAGAAAGACATCCGGAGATACGCAGTATTTT TRBJ2-3 NA NA TRBV27
CAIPTGSSGNTIYF TGTGCCATCCCGACAGGGAGCTCTGGAAACACCATATATTTT TRBJ1-3 TRBD1 NA TRBV7-9
CASNPQGADEQFF TGTGCCAGTAACCCACAGGGGGCGGATGAGCAGTTCTTC TRBJ2-1 TRBD1 NA TRBV19
CASSLHRGGYEQYF TGTGCCAGCAGCTTACACAGGGGTGGCTACGAGCAGTACTTC TRBJ2-7 TRBD1 NA TRBV7-2
CASSVGLLGGELFF TGTGCCAGCAGCGTAGGGTTATTGGGCGGGGAGCTGTTTTTT TRBJ2-2 NA NA TRBV9
CASSTSLANQETQYF TGTGCCAGCAGCACAAGTCTAGCGAACCAAGAGACCCAGTACTTC TRBJ2-5 NA NA TRBV28
CASSSHRGYGYTF TGTGCCAGCAGCTCTCACAGGGGCTATGGCTACACCTTC TRBJ1-2 TRBD1 NA TRBV7-8
CSVEDRKGAFGNTIYF TGCAGCGTTGAAGATCGAAAGGGGGCTTTCGGAAACACCATATATTTT TRBJ1-3 TRBD1 NA TRBV29-1
CASTSDRGGQPQHF TGTGCCAGCACCTCGGACAGGGGAGGCCAGCCCCAGCATTTT TRBJ1-5 TRBD1 once TRBV27
CASSFGRGSTDTQYF TGTGCCAGCAGCTTTGGCAGGGGGTCCACAGATACGCAGTATTTT TRBJ2-3 TRBD1 NA TRBV7-2
CASSQGRARAGELFF TGTGCCAGCAGCCAGGGTCGGGCGCGGGCCGGGGAGCTGTTTTTT TRBJ2-2 NA once TRBV3-1/TRBV3-2
CASSHPRGTYGYTF TGTGCCAGCAGCCACCCTAGAGGGACCTATGGCTACACCTTC TRBJ1-2 NA NA TRBV5-6
CASSVVSEQGIGEQFF TGTGCCAGCAGCGTAGTTTCAGAACAGGGTATTGGTGAGCAGTTCTTC TRBJ2-1 NA NA TRBV9
CASSSRAGGLNEQFF TGTGCCAGTAGTTCCAGAGCGGGAGGATTGAATGAGCAGTTCTTC TRBJ2-1 TRBD2 NA TRBV19
CASSLTRGRQPQHF TGTGCCAGCAGCTTAACGAGGGGAAGGCAGCCCCAGCATTTT TRBJ1-5 NA NA TRBV7-8
CASGPGSRPLHF TGTGCCAGCGGACCGGGTTCGAGACCCCTCCACTTT TRBJ1-6 NA NA TRBV3-1/TRBV3-2
CASSRGLEYNEQFF TGTGCCAGCTCCCGAGGGCTCGAGTACAATGAGCAGTTCTTC TRBJ2-1 NA once TRBV6-5